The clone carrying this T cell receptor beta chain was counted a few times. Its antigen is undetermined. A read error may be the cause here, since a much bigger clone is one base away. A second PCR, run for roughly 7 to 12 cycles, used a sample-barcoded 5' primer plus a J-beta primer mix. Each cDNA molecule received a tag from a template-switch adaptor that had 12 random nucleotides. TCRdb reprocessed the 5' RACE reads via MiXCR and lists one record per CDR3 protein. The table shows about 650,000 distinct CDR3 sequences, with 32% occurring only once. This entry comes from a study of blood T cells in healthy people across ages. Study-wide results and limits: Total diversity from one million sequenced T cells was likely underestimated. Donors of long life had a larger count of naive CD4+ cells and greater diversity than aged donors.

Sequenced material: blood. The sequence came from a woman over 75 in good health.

The CDR3 nucleotides are TGTGCCACCGCGAAGGTTGACAATGAGCAGTACTTC. This encodes CATAKVDNEQYF. The chain joins TRBV15 to TRBJ2-7; no firm D call. Germline V gives CDR1 LNHNV, CDR2 YYDKDF (reference sequence). This CDR3 is 12 amino acids long. Trimming left V 8 bases short and J 7 bases short, with 15 bases between.